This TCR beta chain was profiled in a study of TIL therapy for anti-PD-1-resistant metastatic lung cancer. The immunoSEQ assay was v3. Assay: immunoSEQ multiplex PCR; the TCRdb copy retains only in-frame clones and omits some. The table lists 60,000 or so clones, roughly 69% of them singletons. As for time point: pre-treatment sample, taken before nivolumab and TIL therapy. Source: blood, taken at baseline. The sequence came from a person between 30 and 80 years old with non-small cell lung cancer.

The CDR3, as DNA: TGCGCCAGCAGCTTGGGGAGCTCCTACGAGCAGTACTTC. Its translation: CASSLGSSYEQYF. The gene calls are TRBV5-1 and TRBJ2-7; D gene unclear. The CDR3 loop spans 13 amino acids. CDR1 SGHRS and CDR2 YFSETQ come from the germline V gene. Between the trimmed V and J ends, which lost 0 bases and 0 bases, there was a span of 4 bases.